The 29 T cell receptor beta chains below come from one sample, sequenced in a study of blood T cell repertoires in COVID-19. Measured with immunoSEQ multiplex PCR; TCRdb has only the in-frame clones, and not every one. The sample contains approximately 150,000 clones, 87% of which appear only once. The sequencing input was peripheral blood. The receptors shown here come from a woman aged 45 to 65 with acute or convalescent COVID-19.

This rearrangement joins TRBV6-1 to TRBJ1-1, with D hard to call. The CDR3 contains 13 residues. Germline loops: CDR1 MNHNS, CDR2 SASEGT. Trimming removed 3 bases at V and 2 bases at J, with 7 bases between. The CDR3 DNA follows: TGTGCCAGCAGTGAGAACAAAAACACTGAAGCTTTCTTT. Translated: CASSENKNTEAFF.

The chain has TRBV15 and TRBJ1-1; D possibly corresponds to TRBD1 (5 bases). CDR3 length equals 13 residues. The germline V gene encodes CDR1 LNHNV and CDR2 YYDKDF (reference sequence). V was trimmed by 0 bases and J by 5 bases, leaving 7 bases between them. Here the CDR3 DNA reads TGTGCCACCAGCAGAGATCGGGGGACTGAAGCTTTCTTT. Residues: CATSRDRGTEAFF.

The chain has TRBV4-1 and TRBJ2-7, with D unclear. The CDR3 runs to 15 residues. In germline, CDR1 is MGHRA, CDR2 YSYEKL. V was pared by 1 base and J by 2 bases, with 12 bases between. Written as DNA, the CDR3 is TGCGCCAGCAGCCAAGCCCAGGCGATCGCCTACGAGCAGTACTTC. It specifies CASSQAQAIAYEQYF.

This chain joins TRBV7-2 and TRBJ2-7; 11 bases line up with TRBD2. This CDR3 spans 16 amino acids. V lost 3 bases and J lost 5; bases outside the gene matches: 9. CDR1 and CDR2 (germline): SGHTA, FQGNSA. This CDR3 reads CASSFSPTSGTNEQYF. CDR3 bases: TGTGCCAGCAGCTTCTCACCGACTAGCGGGACCAACGAGCAGTACTTC.

The chain employs TRBV4-1 and TRBJ2-5; TRBD1 agrees at 10 bases. After removal of 1 base from V and 5 bases from J, the junction contained 1 base not matched to a gene. This CDR3 region has 14 residues. From germline, CDR1 is MGHRA and CDR2 YSYEKL. The CDR3 DNA sequence: TGCGCCAGCAGCCAAGCGGGACAGGGGGAGACCCAGTACTTC. Protein product: CASSQAGQGETQYF.

The V and J genes are TRBV5-1 and TRBJ1-3, with a weak D call TRBD1 (6 bases). The length of the CDR3 is 15 residues. Germline V lookup: CDR1 SGHRS, CDR2 YFSETQ. The ends were cut back, 2 bases at V and 6 bases at J, with 15 bases in the middle. The CDR3 bases are TGCGCCAGCAGCTTTGTTGGGGGCGTTGAAAACACCATATATTTT. This encodes CASSFVGGVENTIYF.

The J gene is TRBJ2-3, the V gene TRBV27; 7 bases are shared with TRBD1. The CDR3 covers 14 residues. The V and J ends lost 3 bases and 4 bases, in that order; junction bases with no gene match: 4. In germline, CDR1 is MNHEY, CDR2 SMNVEV (reference sequence). The CDR3 region is CASSLNRGSDTQYF. CDR3 DNA sequence: TGTGCCAGCAGTTTGAACAGGGGTTCAGATACGCAGTATTTT.

CDR3 sequence reads: CASSRSGISTDTQYF. The CDR3 coding sequence is TGTGCCAGCAGCCGCAGCGGGATTAGCACAGATACGCAGTATTTT. The chain combines TRBV11-2 with TRBJ2-3, with 7 bases fitting TRBD2. Trimming at V came to 5 bases and at J to 0 bases, leaving 5 bases not matched to a gene. The CDR3 is 15 amino acids. Germline-derived CDR1 and CDR2 are SGHAT and FQNNGV.

The rearrangement uses TRBV6-5 and TRBJ1-5; no clear D gene. The CDR3 has 14 amino acids. CDR1 and CDR2 from the germline V gene are MNHEY and SVGAGI. Trimming removed 6 bases at V and 2 bases at J, with 11 bases between. This CDR3 is CASRLLGRNQPQHF. In DNA form, the CDR3 reads TGTGCCAGCAGACTTTTGGGCCGCAATCAGCCCCAGCATTTT.

V is TRBV6-5 and J is TRBJ1-2; D is perhaps TRBD1 (6 bases). CDR1 is MNHEY and CDR2 is SVGAGI in the germline V gene. The CDR3 totals 15 residues. V lost 4 bases and J 8 bases, leaving 20 bases between the germline ends. The CDR3 protein is CASSFDRTSQRGYTF. DNA for the CDR3: TGTGCCAGCAGTTTTGACAGGACTTCCCAGCGGGGCTACACCTTC.

Comments on this clone: Other DNA variants within this sample encode the same CDR3. The chain carries TRBV18 and TRBJ2-7; 7 bases are shared with TRBD1. CDR3 length equals 13 residues. Germline V lookup: CDR1 KGHSH, CDR2 LQKENI. The V and J ends lost 3 bases and 4 bases, in that order; junction bases with no gene match: 3. The CDR3 protein is CASSPGRGYEQYF. In DNA, the CDR3 is TGTGCCAGCTCACCCGGCAGGGGGTACGAGCAGTACTTC.

The rearrangement links TRBV25-1 to TRBJ2-7; D is perhaps TRBD1 (5 bases). Trimming left V 7 bases short and J 6 bases short, with 13 bases between. This CDR3 is built from 12 residues. The V gene's germline CDR1 is MGHDK and CDR2 SYGVNS. CDR3 residues: CASTSKGAEQYF. The CDR3, as DNA: TGTGCCAGCACCTCTAAAGGGGCCGAGCAGTACTTC.

The chain has TRBV4-1 and TRBJ1-2, with D perhaps matching TRBD1 (5 bases). The CDR3 has 13 residues. V dropped 0 bases and J dropped 7 bases, with 9 bases sitting between them. The germline CDR1 and CDR2 sequences are MGHRA and YSYEKL. Here the CDR3 reads CASSQDGGGGYTF. CDR3 coding DNA: TGCGCCAGCAGCCAAGATGGGGGGGGTGGCTACACCTTC.

The J gene is TRBJ1-5, the V gene TRBV12-3 or TRBV12-4; D unresolved. CDR3 length equals 12 residues. V lost 0 bases and J lost 9, with 6 bases in between. CDR3 sequence: CASSLAGAPQHF. DNA for the CDR3: TGTGCCAGCAGTTTAGCGGGAGCGCCCCAGCATTTT.

The CDR3 is CASSFPYAETGELFF. Here the CDR3 DNA reads TGTGCCAGCAGTTTCCCGTACGCGGAGACCGGGGAGCTGTTTTTT. This chain uses TRBV7-9 with TRBJ2-2; no definite D call. Deletions cut 6 bases from V and 5 bases from J, with 16 bases between. In germline, CDR1 is SEHNR, CDR2 FQNEAQ (reference sequence). The CDR3 totals 15 residues. The variable domain in full, completed from reference TRBV7-9 and TRBJ2-2, reads DTGVSQNPRHKITKRGQNVTFRCDPISEHNRLYWYRQTLGQGPEFLTYFQNEAQLEKSRLLSDRFSAERPKGSFSTLEIQRTEQGDSAMYLCASSFPYAETGELFFGEGSRLTVL.

This chain uses TRBV4-3 with TRBJ1-2; 12 nucleotides align to TRBD1. CDR3 length equals 17 residues. The J segment lost 4 bases and the V segment lost 3 bases, leaving 9 bases of the junction unmatched. Germline-derived CDR1 and CDR2 are LGHNA and YSLEER. CDR3 region: CASSHPGTGGRGYGYTF. In DNA, the CDR3 is TGCGCCAGCAGCCATCCCGGGACAGGGGGCCGTGGCTATGGCTACACCTTC.

The V gene is TRBV4-3, the J gene TRBJ2-7; no clear D. V shed 1 base and J shed 0 bases, with 19 bases lying between them. The V gene's germline CDR1 is LGHNA and CDR2 YSLEER. The CDR3 runs 18 residues. The CDR3 loop is CASSQGAPPTPLSYEQYF. The CDR3 DNA reads as TGCGCCAGCAGCCAAGGGGCCCCTCCGACACCGCTCTCCTACGAGCAGTACTTC.

The genes are TRBV19 and TRBJ2-1; tentatively, D is TRBD1 (5 bases). Germline V CDR1 and CDR2: LNHDA, SQIVND (reference sequence). V lost 3 bases and J 6 bases, leaving 12 bases between the germline ends. This CDR3 contains 14 residues. CDR3: CASSMGRGGNEQFF. For the CDR3, the DNA is TGTGCCAGTAGTATGGGGCGCGGCGGCAATGAGCAGTTCTTC.

V usage is TRBV11-3 and J usage is TRBJ1-2; no reliable D call. The CDR3 has 13 amino acids. The germline V and J ends were trimmed by 4 bases and 3 bases, with 9 bases remaining between them. Germline V gives CDR1 SGHNT, CDR2 YENEEA. The DNA of the CDR3 is TGTGCCAGCAGCTCATACACAGACTATGGCTACACCTTC. It codes for CASSSYTDYGYTF.

The chain is built from TRBV5-4 and TRBJ2-5, with 12 positions matching TRBD2. Per germline, CDR1 SGHNT and CDR2 YYREEE (reference sequence). This CDR3 is 15 amino acids long. V trimming: 1 base; J trimming: 4 bases; junction bases outside the gene matches: 2. CDR3 sequence: CASSLTSGGPETQYF. CDR3 bases: TGTGCCAGCAGCTTGACTAGCGGGGGGCCAGAGACCCAGTACTTC.

The V gene is TRBV7-9, the J gene TRBJ1-1; 7 positions agree with TRBD1. The V gene's germline CDR1 is SEHNR and CDR2 FQNEAQ (reference sequence). CDR3 length: 16 amino acids. The V gene end was trimmed by 7 bases and the J gene end by 0 bases; junction bases not matched to a gene: 11. The CDR3 sequence is CASTSPGTVLNTEAFF. CDR3 sequence (DNA): TGTGCCAGCACCAGTCCCGGGACAGTTTTGAACACTGAAGCTTTCTTT.

The chain carries TRBV29-1 and TRBJ2-1; maybe TRBD1 (5 bases). Germline V CDR1 and CDR2: SQVTM, ANQGSEA. This CDR3 region has 13 residues. V lost 3 bases and J 5 bases, leaving 11 bases between the germline ends. CDR3 amino acids: CSVDGHRDNEQFF. In DNA form, the CDR3 reads TGCAGCGTTGACGGACACCGCGACAATGAGCAGTTCTTC.

The J gene is TRBJ2-1, the V gene TRBV12-3 or TRBV12-4; D may be TRBD2 (6 bases). This CDR3 has 13 amino acids. Trimming cost V 2 bases and J 5 bases, with 7 bases left between them. CDR3: CASSLTSNNEQFF. For the CDR3, the DNA is TGTGCCAGCAGTTTAACTAGCAACAATGAGCAGTTCTTC.

This clone was counted only a few times. This chain uses TRBV3-1 (or the pseudogene TRBV3-2) with TRBJ2-2, with D possibly being TRBD1 (6 bases). The CDR3 is 13 amino acids. V was clipped by 11 bases and J by 3 bases, with 13 bases between them. The germline V gene encodes CDR1 LGHDT and CDR2 YNNKEL (reference sequence). CDR3 sequence: CAAGEEDTGELFF. CDR3 nucleotides: TGTGCCGCAGGGGAAGAGGACACCGGGGAGCTGTTTTTT.

The chain couples TRBV6-5 to TRBJ1-6; D is uncertain. CDR1 is MNHEY, CDR2 SVGAGI, per germline. Between the trimmed V and J ends, which lost 6 bases and 9 bases, there was a span of 18 bases. The length of the CDR3 is 15 residues. The CDR3 bases are TGTGCCAGCAGATTGGACGAACGGACTTTTTCACCCCTCCACTTT. Translation gives CASRLDERTFSPLHF.

This chain links TRBV4-2 with TRBJ2-7, with 9 positions matching TRBD2. Looked up from germline, CDR1 is LGHNA and CDR2 is YNFKEQ. The CDR3 sequence is 15 residues long. V dropped 0 bases and J dropped 4; count of bases not matched to a gene: 4. The CDR3, as DNA: TGTGCCAGCAGCCAAGATCTCCTAGCGGGGTACGAGCAGTACTTC. This gives the protein CASSQDLLAGYEQYF.

This clone has just a few counts. Other DNA sequences within the sample encode an identical CDR3. The rearrangement uses TRBV5-4 and TRBJ2-5; 12 nucleotides match TRBD2. The trim removed 0 bases at V and 2 bases at J, leaving 2 bases unmatched. Germline lookup yields CDR1 SGHNT and CDR2 YYREEE (reference sequence). This CDR3 has 16 residues. CDR3 nucleotide sequence: TGTGCCAGCAGCTTGGGGCTAGCGGGGGGGCAAGAGACCCAGTACTTC. As protein: CASSLGLAGGQETQYF.

The chain joins TRBV6-1 to TRBJ1-3, with D perhaps matching TRBD1 (6 bases). This CDR3 contains 15 residues. V was clipped by 2 bases and J by 2 bases, with 10 bases between them. CDR1 MNHNS and CDR2 SASEGT come from the germline V gene. The CDR3 DNA follows: TGTGCCAGCAGTGAAAAACAGGGTGCTGGAAACACCATATATTTT. This codes for CASSEKQGAGNTIYF.

This sequence joins TRBV7-3 and TRBJ1-1, with a weak D call TRBD1 (5 bases). Trimming took off 7 bases at V and 5 bases at J, with 11 bases between the two ends. CDR1 and CDR2 (germline): SGHTA, FQGTGA. The CDR3 has 12 amino acids. CDR3 nucleotide sequence: TGTGCCAGCAACCCAGGGTTGACTGAAGCTTTCTTT. Protein: CASNPGLTEAFF. Supplemented by reference TRBV7-3 and TRBJ1-1, the full variable domain reads GAGVSQTPSNKVTEKGKYVELRCDPISGHTALYWYRQSLGQGPEFLIYFQGTGAADDSGLPNDRFFAVRPEGSVSTLKIQRTERGDSAVYLCASNPGLTEAFFGQGTRLTVV.